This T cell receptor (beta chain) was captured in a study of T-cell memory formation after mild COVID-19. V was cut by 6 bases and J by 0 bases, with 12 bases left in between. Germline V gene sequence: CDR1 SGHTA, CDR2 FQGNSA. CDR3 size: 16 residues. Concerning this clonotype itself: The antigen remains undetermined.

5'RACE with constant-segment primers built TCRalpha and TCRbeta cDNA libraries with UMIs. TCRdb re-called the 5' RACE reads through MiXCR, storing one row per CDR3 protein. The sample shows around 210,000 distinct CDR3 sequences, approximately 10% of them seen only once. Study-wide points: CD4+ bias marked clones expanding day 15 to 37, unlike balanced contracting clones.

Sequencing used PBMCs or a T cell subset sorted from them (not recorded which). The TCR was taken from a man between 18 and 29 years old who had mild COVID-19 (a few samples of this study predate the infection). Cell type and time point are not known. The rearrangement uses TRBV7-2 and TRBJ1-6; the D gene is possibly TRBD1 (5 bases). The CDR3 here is CASSSGPASYNSPLHF. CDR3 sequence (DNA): TGTGCCAGCAGTTCGGGGCCCGCCTCCTATAATTCACCCCTCCACTTT.